Below, 12 T cell receptor beta chains from the same sample are listed, as sequenced in a study of T cell responses to AZD1222 COVID-19 vaccine. Clones were sequenced by immunoSEQ multiplex PCR, and TCRdb holds only the in-frame ones, with some missing. Here the sample spans roughly 110,000 clones, approximately 90% being singletons. Source: peripheral blood, taken on day 0 of AZD1222 vaccination. All receptors derive from an adult in good health.

A single count supports this clone. The CDR3 nucleotides are TGTGCCAGCTCCCTGACTAGCGGGGGGGTGAACTCCTACGAGCAGTACTTC. Encoded protein: CASSLTSGGVNSYEQYF. The V call is TRBV18, the J call TRBJ2-7; 14 nucleotides match TRBD2. Germline V gives CDR1 KGHSH, CDR2 LQKENI. V lost 6 bases to trimming and J lost 0 bases; unmatched junction nucleotides: 7. This CDR3 spans 17 amino acids.

The V gene is TRBV10-3, the J gene TRBJ2-1, with 7 bases matching TRBD1. Trimming cost V 2 bases and J 7 bases; bases outside gene matches: 11. The length of the CDR3 is 16 residues. CDR1 is ENHRY, CDR2 SYGVKD, per germline. The chain's CDR3 is CAISEEIRGRGNEQFF. DNA of the CDR3: TGTGCCATCAGTGAGGAGATTCGGGGCAGGGGGAATGAGCAGTTCTTC.

The chain combines TRBV10-3 with TRBJ1-1, with TRBD1 matching 7 bases. The CDR3 is 14 residues long. Losses at the gene ends were 4 bases for V and 5 bases for J; bases not matched to a gene: 7. Germline V gene data show CDR1 as ENHRY and CDR2 as SYGVKD. CDR3 amino acids: CAISGDSRRTEAFF. The CDR3 nucleotides read TGTGCCATCAGTGGGGACAGTCGAAGGACTGAAGCTTTCTTT.

This chain joins TRBV27 and TRBJ1-2; 9 bases are shared with TRBD1. Germline assignment: CDR1 MNHEY and CDR2 SMNVEV (reference sequence). The CDR3 consists of 14 residues. J was trimmed by 5 bases and V by 2 bases; bases with no gene match: 3. For the CDR3, the DNA is TGTGCCAGCAGTTTAAGAGGACAGGGGTATGGCTACACCTTC. It is translated as CASSLRGQGYGYTF.

This clone was recorded a few times. The gene calls are TRBV29-1 and TRBJ2-1, with D possibly TRBD2 on 7 matching bases. The V and J ends lost 2 bases and 4 bases respectively, with 9 bases between them. From germline, CDR1 is SQVTM and CDR2 ANQGSEA. The CDR3 totals 13 residues. The CDR3 loop reads CSVERGGYNEQFF. In DNA form, the CDR3 reads TGCAGCGTTGAAAGGGGGGGATACAATGAGCAGTTCTTC.

The rearrangement uses TRBV10-3 and TRBJ2-7, with TRBD2 matching 8 bases. In germline, CDR1 is ENHRY, CDR2 SYGVKD. V lost 5 bases, J lost 7 bases, and 7 bases stayed unmatched. The CDR3 contains 13 residues. The CDR3 coding sequence is TGTGCCATCAGTCCGGGGGGGCCATGGGAGCAGTACTTC. Translating gives CAISPGGPWEQYF.

DNA of the CDR3: TGCAGCGTCCAGGACGGAAATCAGCCCCAGCATTTT. Residues: CSVQDGNQPQHF. The chain carries TRBV29-1 and TRBJ1-5; D is uncertain. The V and J ends lost 6 bases and 4 bases respectively, with 10 bases between them. This CDR3 region has 12 residues. Germline V gene sequence: CDR1 SQVTM, CDR2 ANQGSEA.

This chain links TRBV6-5 with TRBJ2-7; 10 positions match TRBD1. Germline CDR1 and CDR2: MNHEY and SVGAGI. The CDR3 runs to 14 residues. V lost 8 bases, J lost 0 bases, and 4 bases stayed unmatched. The CDR3 DNA follows: TGTGCCAGCGGGTGGACAGGGGGCTCCTACGAGCAGTACTTC. It translates to CASGWTGGSYEQYF.

The chain links TRBV7-9 to TRBJ1-6, with D perhaps matching TRBD1 (5 bases). The germline gives CDR1 SEHNR, CDR2 FQNEAQ (reference sequence). This CDR3 contains 19 residues. The germline V and J ends were trimmed by 3 bases and 4 bases, with 22 bases remaining between them. CDR3 DNA: TGTGCCAGCAGCTTTGAGACGACAACGGTGGGGCCATATAATTCACCCCTCCACTTT. Its protein product is CASSFETTTVGPYNSPLHF.

The chain couples TRBV5-4 to TRBJ1-4; no firm D call. Deletions cut 0 bases from V and 1 base from J, with 10 bases between. Germline V lookup: CDR1 SGHNT, CDR2 YYREEE (reference sequence). The CDR3 sequence is 16 residues long. The CDR3 is CASSLDPGLTNEKLFF. Written as DNA, the CDR3 is TGTGCCAGCAGCTTGGATCCTGGACTAACTAATGAAAAACTGTTTTTT.

The chain has TRBV3-1 (or the pseudogene TRBV3-2) and TRBJ2-1; D remains unclear. The length of the CDR3 is 16 residues. The germline V and J ends were trimmed by 2 bases and 8 bases, with 19 bases remaining between them. Germline V CDR1 and CDR2: LGHDT, YNNKEL (reference sequence). CDR3 in amino acids: CASSQLRRSKRDEQFF. The CDR3 DNA reads as TGTGCCAGCAGCCAACTCCGACGTTCCAAAAGGGATGAGCAGTTCTTC.

CDR3 in amino acids: CASSYSDRLTVGAFF. As DNA, the CDR3 is TGTGCCAGCAGTTACTCGGACAGGCTGACTGTGGGAGCTTTCTTT. The chain carries TRBV6-6 and TRBJ1-1; 7 bases are a match to TRBD1. Germline V lookup: CDR1 MNHNY, CDR2 SVGAGI (reference sequence). The CDR3 runs to 15 residues. Trimming took 0 bases from V and 10 from J; bases not matched to a gene: 11.